This note documents a single TCR beta chain sequence. This CDR3 is built from 14 residues. Trimming removed 5 bases from V and 2 bases from J; junction bases left unmatched: 3. Germline values: CDR1 SNHLY, CDR2 FYNNEI. This specimen comes from a study of CD4+ T cells in melanoma. Libraries were prepared by immunoSEQ multiplex PCR; TCRdb keeps only in-frame clonotypes and omits some of them. In the table there are approximately 20,000 clones, more than 65% of which are singletons. The receptor was isolated from a human donor with melanoma. The chain recombines TRBV2 with TRBJ2-5; 9 bases match TRBD1. What was sequenced was cells from a culture (not recorded whether cultured in vitro). The CDR3 region has the DNA TGTGCCAGCAGTTGGGACAGGGATCAAGAGACCCAGTACTTC. Its translation is CASSWDRDQETQYF.